The text below deals with one TCR beta chain. Its antigen is currently not known. No much larger clone exists at a distance of one base, and base qualities are not known. The sample comes from a study of blood T cell repertoires in COVID-19 (TCRdb year 2020). Context from the whole study: Samples from collaborators originated in the United States, Italy and Spain and spanned both the acute and convalescent phases of COVID-19. HLA class I and class II types, where available, came from metadata supplied by the sample provider rather than from assay-based typing. Sample metadata almost always included a de-identified subject ID, COVID-19 status, age in years and sex. The samples were drawn from two sources: the first 160 participants of the ongoing ImmuneRACE study, and about 1,300 subjects contributed by 6 global collaborators. The dataset comprised deeply sampled blood TCRbeta repertoires from subjects exposed to, actively infected with, or recovered from COVID-19. The material from the prospective study consisted of cDNA or gDNA derived from T cells, B-cell-depleted T cells, or PBMCs. A freely available public database, intended as a resource for researchers studying the immune response to SARS-CoV-2, is where the repertoires were released.

Results and caveats for the whole study, not just this receptor: Clinical and demographic metadata were provided uncurated, with the amount varying by source and participant.

The immunoSEQ Assay, a bias-controlled multiplex PCR, was used to amplify TCRbeta CDR3 regions from genomic DNA. The original pipeline was this. Within the assay, amplification of reference gene primers was used to estimate how many nucleated cells each sample contained. To quantify the absolute abundance of each unique TCRbeta CDR3 rearrangement, sequence reads were collapsed and filtered. For each sample, productive Simpson clonality was calculated as the square root of Simpson's diversity index across productive rearrangements. The immuneACCESS repertoire file appears here via TCRdb, limited to in-frame rearrangements. These files lack a portion of the clones; in checked studies, under half of the deficit traces to unresolved V genes, and the cause of the others is not known. Clone size and the V and J calls come from that table; the DNA yielded D and trimming. The sample table records about 120,000 clones; roughly 83% of these occur just once. The ten top clones hold 3% to 4.5% of the sample.

Whole blood was collected in K2EDTA tubes by collaborating institutions according to the institutions' own protocols. For TCRbeta analysis, collaborators shipped samples as frozen whole blood, isolated PBMCs, or DNA extracted from either of those sample types. The sequencing input was peripheral blood. The clonotype originates from a woman older than 75 with acute or convalescent COVID-19.

The nucleotide sequence is TGCGCCAGCAGCCAAGATGGACTAAGGGGGCGCAACGAAAGGACTGAAGCTTTCTTT. Its coded protein is CASSQDGLRGRNERTEAFF. The chain is made from TRBV4-1 and TRBJ1-1; TRBD1 aligns with 7 central bases. From V the trimming removes 0 bases and from J it removes 5 bases, while the gene matches leave 18 bases of the junction unaccounted for. From the cysteine up to the phenylalanine, the CDR3 has a length of 19 residues. Of the read, only the CDR3 DNA is kept; its 57 bases are in frame from base 1. As encoded in the germline V gene, CDR1 is MGHRA while CDR2 is YSYEKL.